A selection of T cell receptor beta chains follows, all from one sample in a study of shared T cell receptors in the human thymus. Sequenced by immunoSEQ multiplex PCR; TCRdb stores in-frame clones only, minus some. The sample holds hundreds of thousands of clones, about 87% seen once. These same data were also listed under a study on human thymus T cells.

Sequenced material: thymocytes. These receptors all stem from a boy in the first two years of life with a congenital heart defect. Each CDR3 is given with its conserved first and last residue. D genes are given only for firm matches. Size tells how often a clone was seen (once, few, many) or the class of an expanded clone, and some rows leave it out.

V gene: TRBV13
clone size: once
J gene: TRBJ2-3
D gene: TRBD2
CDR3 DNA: TGTGCCAGCAGCCCCCATAGCGGGGGGGTCCCAGATACGCAGTATTTT
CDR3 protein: CASSPHSGGVPDTQYF

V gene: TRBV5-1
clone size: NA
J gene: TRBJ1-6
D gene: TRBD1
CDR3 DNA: TGCGCCAGCAGCTTGGCCGGACCCGGGACAGGGCCCTATAATTCACCCCTCCACTTT
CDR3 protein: CASSLAGPGTGPYNSPLHF

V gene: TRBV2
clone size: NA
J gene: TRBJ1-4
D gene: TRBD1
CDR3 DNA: TGTGCCAGCAGTCAACGACAGGGGGCCGGAAAACTGTTTTTT
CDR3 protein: CASSQRQGAGKLFF

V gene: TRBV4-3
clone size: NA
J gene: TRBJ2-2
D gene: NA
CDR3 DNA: TGCGCCAGCAGCCAAGATAGTCAGGGGACCGGGGAGCTGTTTTTT
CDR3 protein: CASSQDSQGTGELFF

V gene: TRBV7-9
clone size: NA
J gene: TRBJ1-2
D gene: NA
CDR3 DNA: TGTGCCAGCAGCTTAGCACCGGCGGATCGGCCCTTCTATGGCTACACCTTC
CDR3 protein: CASSLAPADRPFYGYTF

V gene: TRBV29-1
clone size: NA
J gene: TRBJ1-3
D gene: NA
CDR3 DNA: TGCAGCGTTGTCCTACTAGATAGCTCTGGAAACACCATATATTTT
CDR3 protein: CSVVLLDSSGNTIYF

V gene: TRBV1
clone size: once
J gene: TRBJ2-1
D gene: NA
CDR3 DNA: TGCACCAGCAGCCAAAGACTAGCGGATTACAATGAGCAGTTCTTC
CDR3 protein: CTSSQRLADYNEQFF

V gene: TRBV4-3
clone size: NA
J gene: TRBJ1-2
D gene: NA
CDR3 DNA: TGCGCCAGCAGCCAAGAAGGAACTGCGGGCGGGAAGAGGGTGGATGGCTACACCTTC
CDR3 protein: CASSQEGTAGGKRVDGYTF

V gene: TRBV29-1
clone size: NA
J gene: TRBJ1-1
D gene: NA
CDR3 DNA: TGCAGCGTTGAAGCCCCCTACTACCACCACCCTGAAGCTTTCTTT
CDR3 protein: CSVEAPYYHHPEAFF

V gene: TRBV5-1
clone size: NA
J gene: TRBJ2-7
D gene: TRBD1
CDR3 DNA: TGCGCCAGCAGCTTAGACCGGACAGGGGTTGATTGGGACTACGAGCAGTACTTC
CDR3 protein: CASSLDRTGVDWDYEQYF

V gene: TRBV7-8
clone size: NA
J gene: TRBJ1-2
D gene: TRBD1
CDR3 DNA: TGTGCCAGCAGCCCGAGCCCAGGACAGGCCTATGGCTACACCTTC
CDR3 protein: CASSPSPGQAYGYTF

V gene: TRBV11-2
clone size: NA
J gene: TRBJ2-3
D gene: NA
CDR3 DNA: TGTGCCAGCAGCTTAACGGGGGACGGAGATACGCAGTATTTT
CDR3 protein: CASSLTGDGDTQYF